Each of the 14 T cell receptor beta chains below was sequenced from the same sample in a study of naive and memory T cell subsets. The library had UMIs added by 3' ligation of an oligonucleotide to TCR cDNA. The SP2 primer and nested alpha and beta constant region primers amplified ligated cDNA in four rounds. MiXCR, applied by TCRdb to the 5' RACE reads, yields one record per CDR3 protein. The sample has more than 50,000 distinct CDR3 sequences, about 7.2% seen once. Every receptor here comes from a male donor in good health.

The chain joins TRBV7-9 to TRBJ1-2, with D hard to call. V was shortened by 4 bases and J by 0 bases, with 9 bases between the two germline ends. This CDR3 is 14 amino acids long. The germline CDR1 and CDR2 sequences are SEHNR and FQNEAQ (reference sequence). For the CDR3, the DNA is TGTGCCAGCAGCTCCGTTGGGGCTAACTATGGCTACACCTTC. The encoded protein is CASSSVGANYGYTF.

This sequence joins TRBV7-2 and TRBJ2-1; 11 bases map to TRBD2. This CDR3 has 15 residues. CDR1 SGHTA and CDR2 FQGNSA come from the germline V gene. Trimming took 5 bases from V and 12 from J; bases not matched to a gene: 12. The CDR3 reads CASSQALLAGGLQFF. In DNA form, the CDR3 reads TGTGCCAGCAGCCAAGCCCTCCTAGCGGGGGGACTGCAGTTCTTC.

The CDR3 is CASSWTQRGGSWGTQYF. The CDR3 DNA reads TGCGCCAGCAGCTGGACCCAGCGGGGGGGGTCCTGGGGGACCCAGTACTTC. The V call is TRBV5-1, the J call TRBJ2-5; 10 bases map to TRBD2. CDR3 length: 17 amino acids. Germline V lookup: CDR1 SGHRS, CDR2 YFSETQ. V shed 3 bases and J 7 bases; nucleotides not matched to a gene: 15.

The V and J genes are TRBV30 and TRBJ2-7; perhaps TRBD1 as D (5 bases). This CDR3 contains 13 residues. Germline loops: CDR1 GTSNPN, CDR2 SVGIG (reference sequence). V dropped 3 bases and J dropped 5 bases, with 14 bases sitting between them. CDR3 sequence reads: CAWSRGQGDEQYF. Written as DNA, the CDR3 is TGTGCCTGGAGCCGCGGACAAGGGGACGAGCAGTACTTC.

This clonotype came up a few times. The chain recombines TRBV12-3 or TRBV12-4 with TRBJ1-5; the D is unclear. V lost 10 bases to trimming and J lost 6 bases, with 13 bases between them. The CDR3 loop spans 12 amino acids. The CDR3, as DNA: TGTGCCACACGTTTGGGGTTTCAGCCCCAGCATTTT. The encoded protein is CATRLGFQPQHF.

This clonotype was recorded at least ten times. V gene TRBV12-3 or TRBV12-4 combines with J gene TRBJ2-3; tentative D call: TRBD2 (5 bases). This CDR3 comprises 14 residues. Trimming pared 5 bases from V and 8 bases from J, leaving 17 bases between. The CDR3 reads CASSPPERAVTQYF. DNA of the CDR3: TGTGCCAGCAGTCCCCCCGAGAGGGCCGTTACGCAGTATTTT.

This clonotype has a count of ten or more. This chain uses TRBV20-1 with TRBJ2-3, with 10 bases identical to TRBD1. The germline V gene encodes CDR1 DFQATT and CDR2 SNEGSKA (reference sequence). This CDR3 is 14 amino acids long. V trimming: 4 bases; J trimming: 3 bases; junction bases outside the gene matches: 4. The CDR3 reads CSAITGQGTDTQYF. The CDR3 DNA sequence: TGCAGTGCTATAACGGGACAGGGGACAGATACGCAGTATTTT.

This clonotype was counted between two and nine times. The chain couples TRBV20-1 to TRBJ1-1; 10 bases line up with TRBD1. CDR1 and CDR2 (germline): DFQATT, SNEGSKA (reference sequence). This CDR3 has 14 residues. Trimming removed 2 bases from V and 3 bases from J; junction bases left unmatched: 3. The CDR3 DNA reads TGCAGTGCTAGAAGAGACAGGGGGCACACTGAAGCTTTCTTT. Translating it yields CSARRDRGHTEAFF.

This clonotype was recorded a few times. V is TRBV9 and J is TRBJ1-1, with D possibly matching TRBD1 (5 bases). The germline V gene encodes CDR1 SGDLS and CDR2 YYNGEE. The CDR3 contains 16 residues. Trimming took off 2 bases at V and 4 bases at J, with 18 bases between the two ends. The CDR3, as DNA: TGTGCCAGCAGCGTTGGGGCAGACCCGGTTGTCACTGAAGCTTTCTTT. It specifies CASSVGADPVVTEAFF.

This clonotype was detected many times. DNA for the CDR3: TGCAGCGCCTCGCACCTAGCTACGTACACAGATACGCAGTATTTT. Translation: CSASHLATYTDTQYF. The V and J genes are TRBV29-1 and TRBJ2-3; possibly TRBD2 for D (5 bases). This CDR3 is built from 15 residues. Trimming pared 7 bases from V and 2 bases from J, leaving 19 bases between. Germline CDR1 and CDR2: SQVTM and ANQGSEA.

The CDR3 loop reads CASSQDRASGVYEQFF. In DNA form, the CDR3 reads TGTGCCAGCAGCCAAGATAGGGCTAGCGGGGTCTATGAGCAGTTCTTC. The chain employs TRBV4-2 and TRBJ2-1; 9 bases fit TRBD2. Germline-derived CDR1 and CDR2 are LGHNA and YNFKEQ. The CDR3 extends over 16 amino acids. J gave up 8 bases and V 0 bases, and 8 bases lay outside the gene matches.

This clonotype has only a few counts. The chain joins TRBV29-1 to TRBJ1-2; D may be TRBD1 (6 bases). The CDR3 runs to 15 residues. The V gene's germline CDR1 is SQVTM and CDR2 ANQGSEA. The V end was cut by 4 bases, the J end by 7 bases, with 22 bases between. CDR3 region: CSVGMSSRGVSGYTF. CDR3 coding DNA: TGCAGCGTTGGGATGTCTTCCAGGGGAGTAAGTGGCTACACCTTC.

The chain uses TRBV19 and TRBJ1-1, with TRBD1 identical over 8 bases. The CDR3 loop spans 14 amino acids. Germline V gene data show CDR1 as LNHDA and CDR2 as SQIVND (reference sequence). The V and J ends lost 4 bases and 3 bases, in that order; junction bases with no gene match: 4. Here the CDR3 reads CASSTGTGHTEAFF. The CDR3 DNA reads TGTGCCAGTAGTACCGGGACAGGACACACTGAAGCTTTCTTT.

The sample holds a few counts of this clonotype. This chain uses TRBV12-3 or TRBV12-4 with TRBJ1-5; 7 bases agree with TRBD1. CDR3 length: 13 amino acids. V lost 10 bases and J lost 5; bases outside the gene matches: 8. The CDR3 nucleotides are TGTGCCACCTCGGGACAGCCCGATCAGCCCCAGCATTTT. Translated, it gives CATSGQPDQPQHF.